A selection of T cell receptor beta chains follows, all from one sample in a study of neurological immune-mediated disorders. TCRdb used MiXCR to reprocess the 5' RACE reads, holding one entry per CDR3 protein. This sample has over 50,000 distinct CDR3 sequences, with about 3% found just once. The sample taken for sequencing was PBMCs. These receptors came from a man aged 35 to 55 with multiple sclerosis. CDR3s include the opening cysteine and the closing phenylalanine or tryptophan. D genes are given only for firm matches. Size tells how often a clone was seen, or its class if it is expanded.

D gene,J gene,clone size,V gene,CDR3 DNA,CDR3 protein
TRBD1,TRBJ1-6,many,TRBV7-9,TGTGCCAGCAGCTTTACACCGGGACAGGGGTTTGAAAATTCACCCCTCCACTTT,CASSFTPGQGFENSPLHF
.,TRBJ2-1,many,TRBV5-1,TGCGCCAGCAGCTTCAACATACAGGGCCCCTACAATGAGCAGTTCTTC,CASSFNIQGPYNEQFF
.,TRBJ1-5,many,TRBV20-1,TGCAGTGCTATGGGCAGGGGACGACCCCAGAATTTT,CSAMGRGRPQNF
TRBD1,TRBJ2-3,many,TRBV12-3/TRBV12-4,TGTGCCAGCAGTTTTCGTCCCCGGACAGGGGGGACAGATACGCAGTATTTT,CASSFRPRTGGTDTQYF
TRBD1,TRBJ2-7,many,TRBV12-3/TRBV12-4,TGTGCCAGCAGTAGGACAGGGGGGAGCTCCTACGAGCAGTACTTC,CASSRTGGSSYEQYF
.,TRBJ2-3,many,TRBV7-2,TGTGCCAGCAGCTCTACCACAGATACGCAGTATTTT,CASSSTTDTQYF
.,TRBJ2-3,many,TRBV7-2,TGTGCCAGCAGCTTCTCGGGCTATAGCACAGATACGCAGTATTTT,CASSFSGYSTDTQYF
.,TRBJ1-1,many,TRBV29-1,TGCAGCGTTGCCATCGTCAGTAAAGAATCTTTCTTT,CSVAIVSKESFF
TRBD2,TRBJ2-3,many,TRBV20-1,TGCAGTGCTAGAACGGGGGGGCGTACAGATACGCAGTATTTT,CSARTGGRTDTQYF
.,TRBJ2-7,many,TRBV28,TGTGCCACTACACAGGGAGGCCCGACCTACGAGCAGTACTTC,CATTQGGPTYEQYF
.,TRBJ2-5,many,TRBV20-1,TGCAGTGCTGCCACTAGTGCAGAGACCCAGTACTTC,CSAATSAETQYF
.,TRBJ1-1,many,TRBV10-3,TGTGCCATCAGTGAAGCCCTCACGAACACTGAAGCTTTCTTT,CAISEALTNTEAFF
.,TRBJ1-2,many,TRBV5-1,TGCGCCAGCAGCTTGGAAGGAGGGGGCTACACCTTC,CASSLEGGGYTF
TRBD2,TRBJ2-1,many,TRBV4-1,TGCGCCAGCAGCCAAGTGGCGGGACTAGCGGGCCGCAATGAGCAGTTCTTC,CASSQVAGLAGRNEQFF
.,TRBJ1-1,many,TRBV25-1,TGTGCCAGCAGTGAATCGGTAGTGGGTGAAGCTTTCTTT,CASSESVVGEAFF
.,TRBJ2-7,few,TRBV18,TGTGCCAGCTCACCAAAAGACAACTCCTACGAGCAGTACTTC,CASSPKDNSYEQYF
.,TRBJ2-7,many,TRBV20-1,TGCAGTGCGAGGGATCGTGAACCCTACGAGCAGTACTTC,CSARDREPYEQYF
TRBD2,TRBJ2-1,many,TRBV5-1,TGCGCCAGCAGCTTGCTAGCGGATTCCTACAATGAGCAGTTCTTC,CASSLLADSYNEQFF
TRBD2,TRBJ2-5,many,TRBV3-1,TGTGCCAGCAGCCAAGCTAGCGGGGGGGCGGAGACCCAGTACTTC,CASSQASGGAETQYF
.,TRBJ2-7,many,TRBV12-3/TRBV12-4,TGTGCCAGCAGTTTCGTGCAGACCTACGGCCAGCAGTACTTC,CASSFVQTYGQQYF
.,TRBJ2-3,many,TRBV20-1,TGCAGTGCTTTGGCCCAGGGACGGGGCACAGATACGCAGTATTTT,CSALAQGRGTDTQYF
.,TRBJ2-4,many,TRBV3-1,TGTGCCAGCAGCCAAGAGAAAAACATTCAGTACTTC,CASSQEKNIQYF
TRBD2,TRBJ2-3,few,TRBV20-1,TGCAGTGCCCCCCCTAGCGGGGTGTTCACAGATACGCAGTATTTT,CSAPPSGVFTDTQYF
TRBD2,TRBJ2-3,many,TRBV20-1,TGCAGTGCTTACTCGGGACTAGCGGGGGCCCGGAGCACAGATACGCAGTATTTT,CSAYSGLAGARSTDTQYF